This T cell receptor beta chain derives from a study of OX40 agonist ivuxolimab in advanced cancers. Study overall: In this cohort, patients received ivuxolimab, an agonistic anti-OX40 (CD134) antibody.

Some clones are missing from TCRdb's copy, which holds only in-frame ones; the method was immunoSEQ multiplex PCR. The table lists over 55,000 clones, approximately 79% of them singletons. Broader study findings: Among the least clonally expanded were partial responders at 0.1-3.0 mg/kg.

The CDR3 totals 13 residues. With 8 bases removed from V and 6 bases from J, the gap between germline ends came to 14 bases. CDR1 and CDR2 (germline): MNHEY, SVGAGI. As concerns this clone: What it binds is not known.

This specimen was CD4+ or CD8+ T cells sorted from blood, taken in a trial of the OX40 agonist ivuxolimab. The rearrangement joins TRBV6-5 to TRBJ1-5, with unresolved D. The sequence was obtained from an adult with an advanced solid tumor such as melanoma, head and neck, liver or kidney cancer. The CDR3 DNA reads TGTGCCAGCTCGACGGGAGCGATTCAGCCCCAGCATTTT. Translation: CASSTGAIQPQHF.